The clone carrying this T cell receptor beta chain has more than one count but fewer than ten. TCRdb reprocessed the RT-PCR reads via MiXCR and lists one record per CDR3 protein. The data contain about 680,000 distinct CDR3 sequences, about 14% of them singletons. Per the germline V gene, CDR1 is DFQATT and CDR2 is SNEGSKA (reference sequence). The CDR3 is made up of 16 amino acids. V lost 6 bases and J lost 0, with 20 bases in between. The rearrangement uses TRBV20-1 and TRBJ2-5; a possible D gene is TRBD2 (7 bases). The sample comprised memory CD4+ T cells from blood. The origin of this receptor is a female donor in good health, serving as a healthy control. This CDR3 reads CSAKGFGGANQETQYF. The CDR3 nucleotides are TGCAGTGCGAAAGGCTTTGGGGGGGCTAACCAAGAGACCCAGTACTTC.